This TCR beta chain was sequenced in a study of cytomegalovirus exposure and HLA in healthy donors. Concerning this clone itself: Its antigen is not identified.

The PCR was carried out with 60 Vbeta primers and 13 Jbeta primers. TCRdb keeps only in-frame clones here, not all; method: immunoSEQ multiplex PCR. The table includes about 150,000 clones, roughly 80% detected once. Study results and limitations: Sequencing depth across donors, presence/absence analyses assumed, was roughly uniform.

V lost 0 bases to trimming and J lost 3 bases, with 6 bases between them. There are 14 residues in the CDR3. Germline-derived CDR1 and CDR2 are SGHTS and YDEGEE. This clonotype originated in a male donor in good health and CMV-seronegative. The V gene is TRBV5-8, the J gene TRBJ1-4; TRBD1 might be the D (5 bases). The sequenced material came from PBMCs. The CDR3 region is CASSLGQPNEKLFF. The CDR3 DNA reads TGTGCCAGCAGCTTGGGACAGCCTAATGAAAAACTGTTTTTT.